This passage covers 26 T cell receptor beta chains from one sample sequenced in a study of blood T cell repertoires in COVID-19. Assay: immunoSEQ multiplex PCR; the TCRdb copy retains only in-frame clones and omits some. The repertoire consists of approximately 200,000 clones, with about 90% occurring once and the leading ten covering roughly 3.7%. The sequenced sample consisted of PBMCs or T cells enriched from blood (not recorded which). The receptors here all came from a woman aged 25 to 39 who had been exposed to COVID-19.

The CDR3 nucleotides read TGTGCCAGCAGCCATACGCGACTAGCGGGAGCCGAGACCCAGTACTTC. This codes for CASSHTRLAGAETQYF. This chain joins TRBV3-1 (or the pseudogene TRBV3-2) and TRBJ2-5; TRBD2 agrees at 12 bases. Unmatched junction bases numbered 7, after V lost 3 bases and J lost 5 bases. The CDR3 has 16 residues. Germline-derived CDR1 and CDR2 are LGHDT and YNNKEL (reference sequence).

The rearrangement joins TRBV15 to TRBJ1-2, with D possibly being TRBD1 (6 bases). From germline, CDR1 is LNHNV and CDR2 YYDKDF (reference sequence). The CDR3 loop spans 14 amino acids. The germline V and J ends were trimmed by 0 bases and 5 bases, with 10 bases remaining between them. CDR3 loop: CATSRDQGSYGYTF. CDR3 coding DNA: TGTGCCACCAGCAGAGATCAGGGGTCTTATGGCTACACCTTC.

The chain combines TRBV29-1 with TRBJ1-5, with D possibly TRBD1 on 6 matching bases. Per germline, CDR1 SQVTM and CDR2 ANQGSEA. Trimming cost V 5 bases and J 0 bases, with 11 bases left between them. There are 14 residues in the CDR3. The CDR3 DNA follows: TGCAGCGTTCAAGCAGGGGATAGCAATCAGCCCCAGCATTTT. This translates into CSVQAGDSNQPQHF.

This chain connects TRBV9 to TRBJ1-2; TRBD1 is a possible D gene (5 bases). CDR1 and CDR2 from the germline V gene are SGDLS and YYNGEE. The CDR3 totals 13 residues. The V gene lost 0 bases and the J gene lost 6 bases, with 9 bases spanning the gap. The DNA for the CDR3 is TGTGCCAGCAGCGTAGGGGGCATTCATGGCTACACCTTC. Its translation: CASSVGGIHGYTF.

V and J are TRBV7-2 and TRBJ2-7, with 7 nucleotides matching TRBD1. Unmatched junction bases numbered 0, after V lost 1 base and J lost 0 bases. The CDR3 covers 14 residues. CDR1 and CDR2 from the germline V gene are SGHTA and FQGNSA. The CDR3 loop is CASSLDRGSYEQYF. The CDR3 region has the DNA TGTGCCAGCAGCTTAGACAGGGGCTCCTACGAGCAGTACTTC.

The chain has TRBV27 and TRBJ1-1; 8 bases map to TRBD1. This CDR3 contains 14 residues. CDR1 and CDR2 (germline): MNHEY, SMNVEV (reference sequence). Trimming took 7 bases from V and 0 from J; bases not matched to a gene: 4. In DNA form, the CDR3 reads TGTGCCAGCACCCGGGACAGGATGAACACTGAAGCTTTCTTT. Translating it yields CASTRDRMNTEAFF.

The table lists this clone with a count of one. The rearrangement links TRBV5-6 to TRBJ1-1; D is unresolved. This CDR3 comprises 13 residues. V shed 10 bases and J shed 1 base, with 14 bases lying between them. Germline V CDR1 and CDR2: SGHDT, YYEEEE. The CDR3 bases are TGTGCCTCTAGGTGGGGAGCGAACACTGAAGCTTTCTTT. It specifies CASRWGANTEAFF.

The chain carries TRBV2 and TRBJ2-7, with a possible D match to TRBD1 (6 bases). The CDR3 totals 15 residues. V lost 2 bases and J 6 bases, leaving 17 bases between the germline ends. Germline lookup yields CDR1 SNHLY and CDR2 FYNNEI. The CDR3 region is CASSELAAGAGEQYF. As DNA, the CDR3 is TGTGCCAGCAGTGAACTTGCGGCAGGGGCAGGCGAGCAGTACTTC.

This clone showed up just once. The chain is built from TRBV5-1 and TRBJ2-7; 9 bases fit TRBD1. V gave up 3 bases and J gave up 5 bases; unmatched junction bases: 9. Germline V CDR1 and CDR2: SGHRS, YFSETQ. The CDR3 has 15 residues. The DNA of the CDR3 is TGCGCCAGCAGCTCTTTAGGGACAGGGAAACACGAGCAGTACTTC. This codes for CASSSLGTGKHEQYF.

The chain employs TRBV7-2 and TRBJ2-1, with TRBD2 matching 16 bases. The germline V gene encodes CDR1 SGHTA and CDR2 FQGNSA. V gave up 2 bases and J gave up 3 bases; unmatched junction bases: 4. The CDR3 runs to 18 residues. The chain's CDR3 is CASSLTGLAGGFYNEQFF. The CDR3 region has the DNA TGTGCCAGCAGCTTAACGGGACTAGCGGGAGGGTTCTACAATGAGCAGTTCTTC.

The genes are TRBV7-8 and TRBJ2-1, with a tentative D call TRBD2 (6 bases). Germline-derived CDR1 and CDR2 are SGHVS and FQNEAQ. V shed 5 bases and J shed 4 bases, with 15 bases lying between them. This CDR3 has 15 amino acids. The CDR3 spells CASSITLALYNEQFF. CDR3 in DNA: TGTGCCAGCAGCATTACACTAGCATTATACAATGAGCAGTTCTTC.

The chain is built from TRBV10-3 and TRBJ1-2, with D perhaps TRBD1 (5 bases). Looked up from germline, CDR1 is ENHRY and CDR2 is SYGVKD. The CDR3 is made up of 13 amino acids. V shed 3 bases and J shed 4 bases, with 9 bases lying between them. The CDR3 loop reads CAISDLGGYGYTF. The CDR3 DNA is TGTGCCATCAGTGACCTGGGGGGCTATGGCTACACCTTC.

The chain joins TRBV4-2 to TRBJ1-4; D remains unclear. V was shortened by 0 bases and J by 8 bases, with 16 bases between the two germline ends. The CDR3 runs 16 residues. The germline gives CDR1 LGHNA, CDR2 YNFKEQ. CDR3 amino acids: CASSQDPVPSGEKLFF. The CDR3 bases are TGTGCCAGCAGCCAAGATCCGGTACCGTCCGGGGAAAAACTGTTTTTT.

Notes on this clone: No DNA is shown, since the ends of the CDR3 on it are uncertain; the CDR3 is the one TCRdb lists. This rearrangement joins TRBV24-1 to TRBJ2-1; the D segment call TRBD2 is taken from the table without a DNA check. The CDR3 is 15 amino acids in total, end residues counted. Germline V gene data show CDR1 as KGHDR and CDR2 as SFDVKD. The CDR3 loop is CATSVPAGGPAEQFF.

This chain uses TRBV12-5 with TRBJ1-5; possibly TRBD1 for D (5 bases). The CDR3 loop spans 14 amino acids. Germline CDR1 is LGHNT and CDR2 is FRNRAP. Between the trimmed V and J ends, which lost 3 bases and 7 bases, there was a span of 13 bases. The CDR3 here is CASGFTGGGQPQHF. The CDR3 DNA is TGTGCTAGTGGTTTCACGGGGGGAGGGCAGCCCCAGCATTTT.

The V call is TRBV29-1, the J call TRBJ2-2; 8 bases are a match to TRBD1. The CDR3 sequence is 13 residues long. Germline loops: CDR1 SQVTM, CDR2 ANQGSEA. V lost 4 bases, J lost 3 bases, and 1 base stayed unmatched. DNA of the CDR3: TGCAGCGTTGTACAGGGGGACACCGGGGAGCTGTTTTTT. Translating it yields CSVVQGDTGELFF.

This clone was picked up one time. The V call is TRBV6-5, the J call TRBJ1-2; 8 positions agree with TRBD1. The germline V gene encodes CDR1 MNHEY and CDR2 SVGAGI. This CDR3 has 14 amino acids. The V gene end was trimmed by 2 bases and the J gene end by 7 bases; junction bases not matched to a gene: 6. CDR3 region: CASSYVQGVSGYTF. The DNA of the CDR3 is TGTGCCAGCAGTTACGTACAGGGGGTTAGTGGCTACACCTTC.

The chain carries TRBV11-2 and TRBJ1-6; the D gene is possibly TRBD1 (5 bases). The V gene lost 0 bases and the J gene lost 1 base, with 16 bases spanning the gap. There are 19 residues in the CDR3. CDR1 is SGHAT, CDR2 FQNNGV, per germline. CDR3 sequence: CASSLDHGVGGSYNSPLHF. CDR3 nucleotides: TGTGCCAGCAGCTTAGACCACGGCGTGGGGGGATCCTATAATTCACCCCTCCACTTT.

The CDR3: CAISEKLTSEYNEQFF. In DNA, the CDR3 is TGTGCCATCAGTGAGAAGTTGACTAGTGAGTACAATGAGCAGTTCTTC. The chain links TRBV10-3 to TRBJ2-1; D is perhaps TRBD2 (6 bases). This CDR3 region has 16 residues. Germline CDR1 and CDR2: ENHRY and SYGVKD. The V end lost 2 bases, the J end lost 4 bases, and 15 bases lay between the germline ends.

The J gene is TRBJ1-4, the V gene TRBV15; a possible D gene is TRBD1 (5 bases). Germline CDR1 and CDR2: LNHNV and YYDKDF (reference sequence). This CDR3 comprises 13 residues. V was pared by 1 base and J by 8 bases, with 8 bases between. CDR3 protein: CATSRGSGEKLFF. The CDR3 nucleotides read TGTGCCACCAGCAGAGGTTCAGGGGAAAAACTGTTTTTT.

The gene calls are TRBV25-1 and TRBJ2-1; weak D call: TRBD1 (6 bases). V was trimmed by 3 bases and J by 3 bases, leaving 9 bases between them. CDR1 MGHDK and CDR2 SYGVNS come from the germline V gene. The CDR3 has 14 amino acids. The CDR3 region has the DNA TGTGCCAGCAGTGAGAGGGGGATCTACAATGAGCAGTTCTTC. Translating gives CASSERGIYNEQFF.

This chain joins TRBV6-7 and TRBJ2-7, with D unresolved. TRBV6-7 is labeled an ORF, and its function is uncertain. This CDR3 has 14 amino acids. The germline V and J ends were trimmed by 5 bases and 6 bases, with 17 bases remaining between them. CDR3 nucleotides: TGTGCCAGCAGTCTTTCCTTATTAAAAGCCGAGCAGTACTTC. It translates to CASSLSLLKAEQYF.

J is TRBJ2-5 and V is TRBV12-5; 11 nucleotides match TRBD2. The ends lost 4 bases at V and 7 bases at J; junction bases unmatched: 8. The germline CDR1 and CDR2 sequences are LGHNT and FRNRAP. The CDR3 spans 15 residues. CDR3 nucleotide sequence: TGTGCTAGTGGTTCGGGACTAGCGGTCACTGGGACCCAGTACTTC. It encodes CASGSGLAVTGTQYF.

J is TRBJ2-7 and V is TRBV5-1, with 10 bases identical to TRBD2. Unmatched junction bases numbered 16, after V lost 4 bases and J lost 6 bases. CDR1 is SGHRS, CDR2 YFSETQ, per germline. The CDR3 is 17 amino acids. The CDR3 spells CASSRSSGSLIPSEQYF. In DNA form, the CDR3 reads TGCGCCAGCAGCCGCTCTAGCGGGAGTTTGATCCCTTCCGAGCAGTACTTC. Looking up the rest from reference TRBV5-1 and TRBJ2-7 gives the full variable domain: KAGVTQTPRYLIKTRGQQVTLSCSPISGHRSVSWYQQTPGQGLQFLFEYFSETQRNKGNFPGRFSGRQFSNSRSEMNVSTLELGDSALYLCASSRSSGSLIPSEQYFGPGTRLTVT.

The gene calls are TRBV6-5 and TRBJ1-2; a weak D match, TRBD1 (6 bases). This CDR3 is 14 amino acids long. The V gene's germline CDR1 is MNHEY and CDR2 SVGAGI. Trimming took off 4 bases at V and 5 bases at J, with 14 bases between the two ends. CDR3 region: CASSSPTGQYGYTF. The CDR3 nucleotides are TGTGCCAGCAGTTCGCCGACAGGACAATATGGCTACACCTTC.

The chain employs TRBV13 and TRBJ1-1, with TRBD1 matching 8 bases. The CDR3 spans 15 residues. V was pared by 11 bases and J by 6 bases, with 17 bases of the junction left unmatched. Germline assignment: CDR1 PRHDT and CDR2 FYEKMQ (reference sequence). The CDR3 spells CACGQGGRFVAEAFF. The CDR3 DNA follows: TGTGCCTGCGGACAGGGCGGTCGATTTGTCGCTGAAGCTTTCTTT.